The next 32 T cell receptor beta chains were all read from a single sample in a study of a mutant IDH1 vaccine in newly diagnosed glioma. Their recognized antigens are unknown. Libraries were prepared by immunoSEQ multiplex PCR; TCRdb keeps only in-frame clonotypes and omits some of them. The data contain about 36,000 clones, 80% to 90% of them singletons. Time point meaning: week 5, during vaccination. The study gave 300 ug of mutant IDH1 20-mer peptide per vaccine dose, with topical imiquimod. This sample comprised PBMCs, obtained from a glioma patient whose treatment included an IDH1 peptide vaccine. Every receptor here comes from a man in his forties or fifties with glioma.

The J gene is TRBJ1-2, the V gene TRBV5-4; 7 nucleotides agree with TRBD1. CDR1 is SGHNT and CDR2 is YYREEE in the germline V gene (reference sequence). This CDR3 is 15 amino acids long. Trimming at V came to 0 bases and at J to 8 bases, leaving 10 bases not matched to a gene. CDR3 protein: CASSLGPQGPRGYTF. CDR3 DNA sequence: TGTGCCAGCAGCTTGGGCCCACAGGGGCCTCGCGGCTACACCTTC.

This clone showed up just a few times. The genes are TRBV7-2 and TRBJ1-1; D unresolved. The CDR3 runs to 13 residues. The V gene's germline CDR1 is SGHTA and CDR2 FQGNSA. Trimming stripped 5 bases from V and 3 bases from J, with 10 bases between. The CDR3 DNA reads TGTGCCAGCAGCGGTAGGGCGGACACTGAAGCTTTCTTT. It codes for CASSGRADTEAFF.

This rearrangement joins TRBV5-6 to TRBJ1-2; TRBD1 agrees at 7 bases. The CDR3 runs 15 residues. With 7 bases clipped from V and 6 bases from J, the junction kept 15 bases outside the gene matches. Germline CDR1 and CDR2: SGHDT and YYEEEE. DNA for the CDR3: TGTGCCAGCGGGAGGTTGGGGACAGTAGCACATGGCTACACCTTC. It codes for CASGRLGTVAHGYTF. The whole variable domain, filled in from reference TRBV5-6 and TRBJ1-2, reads DAGVTQSPTHLIKTRGQQVTLRCSPKSGHDTVSWYQQALGQGPQFIFQYYEEEERQRGNFPDRFSGHQFPNYSSELNVNALLLGDSALYLCASGRLGTVAHGYTFGSGTRLTVV.

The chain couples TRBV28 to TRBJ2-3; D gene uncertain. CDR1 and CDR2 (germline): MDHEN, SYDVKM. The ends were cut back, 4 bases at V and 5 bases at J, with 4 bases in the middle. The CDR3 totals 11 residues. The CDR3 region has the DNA TGTGCCAGCAGTTCCCGAGATACGCAGTATTTT. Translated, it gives CASSSRDTQYF.

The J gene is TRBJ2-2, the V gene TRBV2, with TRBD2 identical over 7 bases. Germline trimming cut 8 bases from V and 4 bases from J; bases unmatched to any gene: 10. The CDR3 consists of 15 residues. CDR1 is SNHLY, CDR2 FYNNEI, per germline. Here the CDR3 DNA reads TGTGCCAGCTCTGATAGCGGGCTATCCACCGGGGAGCTGTTTTTT. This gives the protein CASSDSGLSTGELFF.

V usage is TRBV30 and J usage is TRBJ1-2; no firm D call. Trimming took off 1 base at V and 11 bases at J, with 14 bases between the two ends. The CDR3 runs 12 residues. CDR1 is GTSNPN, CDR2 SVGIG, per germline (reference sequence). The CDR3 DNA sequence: TGTGCCTGGAGTGAGCTGGCCGCAGAGTACACCTTC. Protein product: CAWSELAAEYTF. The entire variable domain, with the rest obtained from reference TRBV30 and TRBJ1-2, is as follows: SQTIHQWPATLVQPVGSPLSLECTVEGTSNPNLYWYRQAAGRGLQLLFYSVGIGQISSEVPQNLSASRPQDRQFILSSKKLLLSDSGFYLCAWSELAAEYTFGSGTRLTVV.

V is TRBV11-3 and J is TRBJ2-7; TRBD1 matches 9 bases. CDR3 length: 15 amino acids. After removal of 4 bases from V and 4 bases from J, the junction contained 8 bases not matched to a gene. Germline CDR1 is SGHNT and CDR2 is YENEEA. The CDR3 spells CASSYGTGMSYEQYF. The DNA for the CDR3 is TGTGCCAGCAGCTACGGGACAGGGATGTCTTACGAGCAGTACTTC.

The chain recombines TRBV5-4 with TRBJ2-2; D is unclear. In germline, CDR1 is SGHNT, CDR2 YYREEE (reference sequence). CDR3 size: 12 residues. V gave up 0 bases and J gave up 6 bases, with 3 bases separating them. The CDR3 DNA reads TGTGCCAGCAGCTTGGGGGCCGGGGAGCTGTTTTTT. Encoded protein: CASSLGAGELFF.

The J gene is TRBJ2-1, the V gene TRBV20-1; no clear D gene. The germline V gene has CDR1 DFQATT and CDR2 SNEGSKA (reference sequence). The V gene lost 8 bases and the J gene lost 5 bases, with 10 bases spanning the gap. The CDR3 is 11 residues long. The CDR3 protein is CSPRFNNEQFF. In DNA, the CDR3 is TGCAGTCCACGGTTTAACAATGAGCAGTTCTTC.

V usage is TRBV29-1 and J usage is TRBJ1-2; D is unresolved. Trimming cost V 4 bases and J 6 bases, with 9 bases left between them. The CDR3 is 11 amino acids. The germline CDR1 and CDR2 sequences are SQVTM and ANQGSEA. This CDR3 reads CSVGRQDGYTF. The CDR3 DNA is TGCAGCGTTGGTAGGCAGGATGGCTACACCTTC.

The CDR3 protein is CASSSPGQSNSYEQYF. As DNA, the CDR3 is TGTGCCAGCAGTTCCCCGGGACAGTCAAACTCCTACGAGCAGTACTTC. The chain links TRBV6-6 to TRBJ2-7; TRBD1 matches at 7 bases. The CDR3 runs to 16 residues. Germline assignment: CDR1 MNHNY and CDR2 SVGAGI (reference sequence). Trimming at V came to 4 bases and at J to 0 bases, leaving 9 bases not matched to a gene.

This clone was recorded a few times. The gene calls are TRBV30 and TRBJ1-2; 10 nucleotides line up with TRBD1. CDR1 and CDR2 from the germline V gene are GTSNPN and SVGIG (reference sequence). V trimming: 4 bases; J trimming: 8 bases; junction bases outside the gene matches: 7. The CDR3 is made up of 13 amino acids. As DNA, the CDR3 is TGTGCCTGGACCCGACAGGGGGCGAGCGGCTACACCTTC. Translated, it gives CAWTRQGASGYTF.

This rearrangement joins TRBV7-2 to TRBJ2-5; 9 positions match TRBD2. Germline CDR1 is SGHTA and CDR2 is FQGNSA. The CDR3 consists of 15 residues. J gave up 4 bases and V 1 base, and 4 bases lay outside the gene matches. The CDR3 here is CASSLGGGAGETQYF. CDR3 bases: TGTGCCAGCAGCTTAGGCGGGGGGGCCGGAGAGACCCAGTACTTC.

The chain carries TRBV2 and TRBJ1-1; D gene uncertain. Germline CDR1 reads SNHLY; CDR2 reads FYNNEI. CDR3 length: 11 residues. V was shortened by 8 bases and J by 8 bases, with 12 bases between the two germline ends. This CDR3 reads CASGEGLEAFF. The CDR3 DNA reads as TGTGCCAGCGGGGAGGGCCTGGAAGCTTTCTTT.

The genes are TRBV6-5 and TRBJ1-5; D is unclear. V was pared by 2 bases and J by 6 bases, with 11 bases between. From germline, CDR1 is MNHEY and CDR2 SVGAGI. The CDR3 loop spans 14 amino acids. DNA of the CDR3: TGTGCCAGCAGTTACGGTACAGCCACTCAGCCCCAGCATTTT. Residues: CASSYGTATQPQHF.

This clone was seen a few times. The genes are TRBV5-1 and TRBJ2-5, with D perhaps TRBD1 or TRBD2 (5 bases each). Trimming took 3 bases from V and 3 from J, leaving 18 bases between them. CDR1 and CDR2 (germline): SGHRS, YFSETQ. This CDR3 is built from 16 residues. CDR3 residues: CASSYYRDAWKETQYF. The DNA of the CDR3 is TGCGCCAGCAGCTACTACCGGGACGCATGGAAAGAGACCCAGTACTTC.

The CDR3 coding sequence is TGTGCCAGCAGTACTGGACTGGAACTGTTTTTT. Translation gives CASSTGLELFF. V and J are TRBV25-1 and TRBJ1-4, with no clear D. The CDR3 totals 11 residues. CDR1 MGHDK and CDR2 SYGVNS come from the germline V gene. V was trimmed by 5 bases and J by 12 bases, leaving 10 bases between them.

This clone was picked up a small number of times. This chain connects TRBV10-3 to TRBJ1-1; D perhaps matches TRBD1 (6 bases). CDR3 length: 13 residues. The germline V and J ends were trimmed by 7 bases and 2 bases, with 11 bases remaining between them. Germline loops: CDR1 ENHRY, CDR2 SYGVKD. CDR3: CAITQQGNTEAFF. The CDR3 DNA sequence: TGTGCCATCACCCAACAGGGAAACACTGAAGCTTTCTTT.

CDR3 coding DNA: TGTGCCAGCAGTTTACAGTACCCCGGACAGGCGTCGGGGCAGTACTTC. It encodes CASSLQYPGQASGQYF. This chain connects TRBV27 to TRBJ2-7; 7 positions agree with TRBD1. Germline loops: CDR1 MNHEY, CDR2 SMNVEV (reference sequence). V dropped 2 bases and J dropped 9; count of bases not matched to a gene: 16. The CDR3 spans 16 residues.

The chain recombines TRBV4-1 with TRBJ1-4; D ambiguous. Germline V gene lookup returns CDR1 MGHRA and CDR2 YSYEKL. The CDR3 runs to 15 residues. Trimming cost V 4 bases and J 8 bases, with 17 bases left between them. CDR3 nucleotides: TGCGCCAGCAGCCTTACCGGGCCAGAGAAGGAAAAACTGTTTTTT. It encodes CASSLTGPEKEKLFF.

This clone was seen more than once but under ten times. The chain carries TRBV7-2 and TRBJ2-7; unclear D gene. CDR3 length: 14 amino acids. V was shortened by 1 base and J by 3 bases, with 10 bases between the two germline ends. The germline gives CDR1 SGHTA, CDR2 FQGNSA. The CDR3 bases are TGTGCCAGCAGCTTAGAAACAGCGCGCTACGAGCAGTACTTC. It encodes CASSLETARYEQYF.

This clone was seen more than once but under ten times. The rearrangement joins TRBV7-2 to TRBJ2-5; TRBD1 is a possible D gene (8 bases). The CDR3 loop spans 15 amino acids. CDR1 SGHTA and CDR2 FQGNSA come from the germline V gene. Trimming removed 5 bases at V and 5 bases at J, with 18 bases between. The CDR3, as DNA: TGTGCCAGCAGCACAGGGGGAGGGGGCGGGGAGACCCAGTACTTC. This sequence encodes CASSTGGGGGETQYF.

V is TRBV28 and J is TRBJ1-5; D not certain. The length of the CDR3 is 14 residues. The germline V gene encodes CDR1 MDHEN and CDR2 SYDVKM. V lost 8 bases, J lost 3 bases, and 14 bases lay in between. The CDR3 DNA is TGTGCCAGCGAGACTCGACGGAACAATCAGCCCCAGCATTTT. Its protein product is CASETRRNNQPQHF.

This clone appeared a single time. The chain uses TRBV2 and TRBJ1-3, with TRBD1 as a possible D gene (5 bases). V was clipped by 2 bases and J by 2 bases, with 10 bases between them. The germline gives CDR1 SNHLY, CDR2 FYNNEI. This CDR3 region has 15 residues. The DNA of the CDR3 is TGTGCCAGCAGTGAATATTCAGGGACTGGAAACACCATATATTTT. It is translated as CASSEYSGTGNTIYF.

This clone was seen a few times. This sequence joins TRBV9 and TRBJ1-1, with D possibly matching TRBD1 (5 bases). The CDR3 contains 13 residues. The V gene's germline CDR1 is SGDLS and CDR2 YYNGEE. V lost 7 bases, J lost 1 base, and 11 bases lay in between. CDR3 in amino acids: CASGGGANTEAFF. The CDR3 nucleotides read TGTGCCAGCGGCGGCGGGGCGAACACTGAAGCTTTCTTT.

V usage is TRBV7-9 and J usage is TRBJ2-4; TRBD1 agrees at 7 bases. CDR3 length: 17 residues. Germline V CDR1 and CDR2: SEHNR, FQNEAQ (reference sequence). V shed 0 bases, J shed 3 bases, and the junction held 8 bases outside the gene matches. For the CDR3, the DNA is TGTGCCAGCAGCTTAGCGCCGGACAGGTTGGACAAAAACATTCAGTACTTC. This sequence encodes CASSLAPDRLDKNIQYF.

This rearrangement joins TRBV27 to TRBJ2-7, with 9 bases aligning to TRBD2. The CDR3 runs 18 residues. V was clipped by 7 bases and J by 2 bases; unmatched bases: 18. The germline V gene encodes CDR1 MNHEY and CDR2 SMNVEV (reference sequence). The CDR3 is CASTPEESGRPQTYEQYF. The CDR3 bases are TGTGCCAGCACCCCTGAAGAAAGCGGGAGGCCCCAGACCTACGAGCAGTACTTC.

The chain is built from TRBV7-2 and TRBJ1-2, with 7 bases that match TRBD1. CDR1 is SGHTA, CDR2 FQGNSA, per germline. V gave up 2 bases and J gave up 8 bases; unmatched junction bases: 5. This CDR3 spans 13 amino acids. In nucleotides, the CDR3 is TGTGCCAGCAGCTTATTTCAGGGGGAGGGCTACACCTTC. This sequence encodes CASSLFQGEGYTF.

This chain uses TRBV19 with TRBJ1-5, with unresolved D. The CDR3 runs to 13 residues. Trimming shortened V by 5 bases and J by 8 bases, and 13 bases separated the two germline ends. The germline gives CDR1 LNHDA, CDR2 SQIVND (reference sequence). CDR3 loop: CASSPAGNEPQHF. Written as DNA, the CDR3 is TGTGCCAGTAGTCCCGCCGGGAACGAGCCCCAGCATTTT.

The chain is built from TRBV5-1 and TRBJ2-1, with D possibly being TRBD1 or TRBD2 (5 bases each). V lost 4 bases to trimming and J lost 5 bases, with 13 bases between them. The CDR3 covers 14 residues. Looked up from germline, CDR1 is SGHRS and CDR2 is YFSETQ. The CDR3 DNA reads TGCGCCAGCAGCCAGGGCGGGCGAGACAATGAGCAGTTCTTC. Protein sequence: CASSQGGRDNEQFF.

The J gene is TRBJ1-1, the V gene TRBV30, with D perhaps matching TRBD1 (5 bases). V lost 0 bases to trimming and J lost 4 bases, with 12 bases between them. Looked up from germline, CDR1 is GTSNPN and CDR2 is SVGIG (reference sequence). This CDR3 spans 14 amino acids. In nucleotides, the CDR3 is TGTGCCTGGAGTGTGGGACTAACCCCCACTGAAGCTTTCTTT. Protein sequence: CAWSVGLTPTEAFF. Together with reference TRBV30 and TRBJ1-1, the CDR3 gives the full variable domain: SQTIHQWPATLVQPVGSPLSLECTVEGTSNPNLYWYRQAAGRGLQLLFYSVGIGQISSEVPQNLSASRPQDRQFILSSKKLLLSDSGFYLCAWSVGLTPTEAFFGQGTRLTVV.

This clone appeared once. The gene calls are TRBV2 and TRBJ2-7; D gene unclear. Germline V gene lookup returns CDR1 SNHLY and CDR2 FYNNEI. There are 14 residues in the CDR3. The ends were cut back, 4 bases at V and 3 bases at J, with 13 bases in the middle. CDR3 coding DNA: TGTGCCAGCAGTGGGTCAGAAAGCTACTACGAGCAGTACTTC. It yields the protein CASSGSESYYEQYF.